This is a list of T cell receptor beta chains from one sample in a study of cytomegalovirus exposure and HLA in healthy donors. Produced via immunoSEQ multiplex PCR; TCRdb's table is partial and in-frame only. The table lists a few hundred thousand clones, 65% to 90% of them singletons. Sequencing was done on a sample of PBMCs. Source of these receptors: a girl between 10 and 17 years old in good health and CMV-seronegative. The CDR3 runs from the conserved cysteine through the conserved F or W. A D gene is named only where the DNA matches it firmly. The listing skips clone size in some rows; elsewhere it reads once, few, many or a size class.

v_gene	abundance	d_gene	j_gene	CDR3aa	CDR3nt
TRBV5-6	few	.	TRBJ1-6	CASSFRGNNSPLHF	TGTGCCAGCAGCTTCAGGGGAAATAATTCACCCCTCCACTTT
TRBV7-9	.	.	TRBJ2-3	CASSLYQVGDTQYF	TGTGCCAGCAGCTTATATCAAGTCGGGGATACGCAGTATTTT
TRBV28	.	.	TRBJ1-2	CASSFISRQAKYGYTF	TGTGCCAGCAGTTTTATCTCGCGACAGGCGAAATATGGCTACACCTTC
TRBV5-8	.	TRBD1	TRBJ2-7	CASSLTGDRSYEQYF	TGTGCCAGCAGCCTCACCGGGGACAGATCCTACGAGCAGTACTTC
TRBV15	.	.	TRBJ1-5	CATTGQANQPQHF	TGTGCCACCACTGGGCAGGCAAATCAGCCCCAGCATTTT
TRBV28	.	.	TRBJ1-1	CASSLGPGNTEAFF	TGTGCCAGCAGTTTAGGTCCAGGGAACACTGAAGCTTTCTTT
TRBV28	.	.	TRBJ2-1	CASSFNEQFF	TGTGCCAGCAGCTTTAATGAGCAGTTCTTC
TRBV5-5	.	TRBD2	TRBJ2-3	CASTDHAAGGSTDTQYF	TGTGCCAGCACCGACCACGCGGCGGGAGGGAGCACAGATACGCAGTATTTT
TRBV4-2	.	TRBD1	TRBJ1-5	CASSPDRVSNQPQHF	TGTGCCAGCAGCCCCGACAGGGTTAGCAATCAGCCCCAGCATTTT
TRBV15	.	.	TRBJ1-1	CATRGRTGVSPPHTEAFF	TGTGCCACCAGGGGTAGAACCGGGGTCTCACCCCCGCACACTGAAGCTTTCTTT
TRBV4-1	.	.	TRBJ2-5	CASSHVKASRGETQYF	TGCGCCAGCAGCCACGTCAAGGCTTCTCGGGGGGAGACCCAGTACTTC
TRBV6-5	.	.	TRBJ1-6	CASSESNSPLHF	TGTGCCAGCAGTGAGAGTAATTCACCCCTCCACTTT
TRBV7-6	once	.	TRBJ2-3	CASSTLRGTDTQYF	TGTGCCAGCAGCACACTACGCGGGACAGATACGCAGTATTTT
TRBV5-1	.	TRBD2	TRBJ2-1	CASSHRTSGRYNEQFF	TGCGCCAGCAGCCACAGGACTAGCGGGAGATACAATGAGCAGTTCTTC
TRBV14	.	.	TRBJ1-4	CASSQARQEKLFF	TGTGCCAGCAGCCAAGCACGACAGGAAAAACTGTTTTTT
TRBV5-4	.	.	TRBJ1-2	CASSLESVRGNYGYTF	TGTGCCAGCAGCTTGGAATCGGTGCGGGGGAACTATGGCTACACCTTC
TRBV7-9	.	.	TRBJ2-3	CASSPYRSTDTQYF	TGTGCCAGCAGCCCTTACAGGAGCACAGATACGCAGTATTTT
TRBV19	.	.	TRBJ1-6	CASSTGIVHNSPLHF	TGTGCCAGTAGTACAGGAATCGTACATAATTCACCCCTCCACTTT
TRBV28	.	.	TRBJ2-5	CTRTRGVSETQYF	TGTACCAGGACCAGGGGAGTTTCGGAGACCCAGTACTTC
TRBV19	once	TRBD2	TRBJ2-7	CASSRGRETYEQYF	TGTGCCAGTAGTAGAGGGCGGGAGACCTACGAGCAGTACTTC
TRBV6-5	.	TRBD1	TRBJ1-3	CASSIDRGSGNTIYF	TGTGCCAGCTCTATCGACAGGGGAAGTGGAAACACCATATATTTT
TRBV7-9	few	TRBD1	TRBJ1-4	CASSLGQIDEKLFF	TGTGCCAGCAGCTTGGGACAGATTGATGAAAAACTGTTTTTT
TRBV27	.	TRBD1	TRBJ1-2	CASRTGYDGYTF	TGTGCCAGCAGGACAGGGTACGATGGCTACACCTTC
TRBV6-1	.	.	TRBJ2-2	CASSELGDLNTGELFF	TGTGCCAGCAGTGAACTGGGGGACTTGAACACCGGGGAGCTGTTTTTT
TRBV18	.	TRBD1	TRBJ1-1	CASSLTGGAGTEAFF	TGTGCCAGCTCACTTACAGGGGGCGCAGGCACTGAAGCTTTCTTT
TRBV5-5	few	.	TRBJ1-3	CASSLSTASGNTIYF	TGTGCCAGCAGCTTATCGACAGCTTCTGGAAACACCATATATTTT
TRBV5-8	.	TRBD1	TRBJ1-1	CASSLRTGRNLYTEAFF	TGTGCCAGCAGCTTGAGGACAGGTCGAAATCTTTACACTGAAGCTTTCTTT
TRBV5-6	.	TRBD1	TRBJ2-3	CASSLLDRVTDTQYF	TGTGCCAGCAGCTTGTTGGACAGGGTGACAGATACGCAGTATTTT
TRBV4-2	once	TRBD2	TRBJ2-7	CASSQELPGGGSYEQYF	TGTGCCAGCAGCCAAGAGCTTCCGGGCGGGGGGTCCTACGAGCAGTACTTC
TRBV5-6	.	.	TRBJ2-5	CASSLAVRGRETQYF	TGTGCCAGCAGCTTGGCGGTCAGGGGTCGAGAGACCCAGTACTTC
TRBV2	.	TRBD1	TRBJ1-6	CASKSPRTGASYNSPLHF	TGTGCCAGCAAAAGTCCGCGGACAGGGGCGTCCTATAATTCACCCCTCCACTTT
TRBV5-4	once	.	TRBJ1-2	CASSPRLENYGYTF	TGTGCCAGCAGCCCCCGACTGGAAAACTATGGCTACACCTTC